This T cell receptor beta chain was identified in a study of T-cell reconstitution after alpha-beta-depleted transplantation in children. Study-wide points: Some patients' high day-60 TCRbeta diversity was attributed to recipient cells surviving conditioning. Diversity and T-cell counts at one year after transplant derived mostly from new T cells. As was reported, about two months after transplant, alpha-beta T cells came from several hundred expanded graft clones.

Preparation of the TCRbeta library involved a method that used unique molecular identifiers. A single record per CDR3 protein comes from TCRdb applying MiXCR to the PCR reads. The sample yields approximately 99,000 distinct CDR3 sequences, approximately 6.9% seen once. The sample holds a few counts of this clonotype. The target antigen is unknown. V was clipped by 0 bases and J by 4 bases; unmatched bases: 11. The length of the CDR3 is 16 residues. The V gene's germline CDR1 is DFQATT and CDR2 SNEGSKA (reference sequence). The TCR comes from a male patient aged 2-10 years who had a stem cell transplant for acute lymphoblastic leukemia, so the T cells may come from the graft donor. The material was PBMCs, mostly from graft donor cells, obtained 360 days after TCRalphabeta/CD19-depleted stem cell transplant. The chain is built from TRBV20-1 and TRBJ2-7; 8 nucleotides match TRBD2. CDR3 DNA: TGCAGTGCTAGAGAAGGGTGGCAGCGGGAGTGGTACGAGCAGTACTTC. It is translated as CSAREGWQREWYEQYF.